The subject of this entry is one T cell receptor (beta chain). These data are taken from a study of CXCR3-negative and CXCR3-positive naive CD8 T cells. This CDR3 has 16 amino acids. Germline V gene sequence: CDR1 MDHEN, CDR2 SYDVKM. The method, 5' RACE with UMI labels, was used to prepare the TRB cDNA libraries. TCRdb derives one entry per CDR3 protein from the 5' RACE reads, leaving out DNA. The specimen's table records approximately 83,000 distinct CDR3 sequences. The chain has TRBV28 and TRBJ2-5. The sequenced sample was naive CXCR3- CD8+ T cells from blood. Indicated subset: CD45RO-CCR7+CD27+CD95- naive CD8+ T cells lacking CXCR3 (TNR3-). This sequence originates from a human donor in good health. Some clones in this sample may be carry-over from other donors' samples. CDR3 loop: CASSLLQGYGSETQYF.